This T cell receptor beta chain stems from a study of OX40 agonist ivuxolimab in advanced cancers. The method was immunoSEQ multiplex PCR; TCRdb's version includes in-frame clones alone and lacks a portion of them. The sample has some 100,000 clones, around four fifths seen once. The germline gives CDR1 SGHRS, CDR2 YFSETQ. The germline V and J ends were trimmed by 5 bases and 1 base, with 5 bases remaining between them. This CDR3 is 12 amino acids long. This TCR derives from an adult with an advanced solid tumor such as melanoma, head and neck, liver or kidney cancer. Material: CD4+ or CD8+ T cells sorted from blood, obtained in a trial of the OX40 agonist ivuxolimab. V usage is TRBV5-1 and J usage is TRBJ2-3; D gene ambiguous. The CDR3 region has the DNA TGCGCCAGCAGTCTGCGCACAGATACGCAGTATTTT. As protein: CASSLRTDTQYF.